This T cell receptor beta chain was sequenced during a study of blood T cells in healthy people across ages. The CDR3 covers 14 residues. Germline CDR1 SGHRS, CDR2 YFSETQ. As to this clonotype: Given a much more abundant clone one base away, this may be a read error.

The second PCR ran about 6 to 11 cycles with a sample-barcoded 5' primer and J-beta primers. TCRdb reprocessed the 5' RACE reads with MiXCR, giving one entry per CDR3 protein. The sample consists of 630,000 or so distinct CDR3 sequences, about 30% of them appearing once. The V call is TRBV5-1, the J call TRBJ2-5; 7 bases agree with TRBD1. Near its end, the DNA agrees better with TRBJ2-7, so the J call may be wrong. The TCR was taken from an elderly woman in good health. Material for sequencing was blood. In nucleotides, the CDR3 is TGCGCCAGCAGCTGTACAGGGGATAGGGACGAGCAGTACTTC. This sequence encodes CASSCTGDRDEQYF.